The clone carrying this T cell receptor (beta chain) was recorded only once. TCRdb recomputed calls from the 5' RACE reads with MiXCR, one row per CDR3 protein. The sample lists more than 9,500 distinct CDR3 sequences, around 54% occurring once. The sorted Tregs were CD4+CD25+CD127-/low cells. The CDR3 contains 12 residues. The germline V gene has CDR1 DFQATT and CDR2 SNEGSKA (reference sequence). Deletions cut 8 bases from V and 1 base from J, with 9 bases between. The clonotype was recovered from a female donor with breast cancer. The rearrangement links TRBV20-1 to TRBJ2-1; D unclear. What was sequenced was tumor-infiltrating Tregs sorted from the breast tumor. The CDR3 bases are TGCAGTCTAAGGATGTCCTACAATGAGCAGTTCTTC. This codes for CSLRMSYNEQFF.